Following are 25 T cell receptor beta chains from one sample sequenced in a study of T cell repertoires in cytomegalovirus infection. TCRdb itself ran the reads through MiXCR, one entry per CDR3 protein. The sample has approximately 500,000 distinct CDR3 sequences; about 15% are singletons. Sequencing used CD8+ T cells from PBMCs. These receptors were taken from a human donor in good health (CMV status not recorded). Some clones in this sample may be carry-over from other donors' samples.

This chain uses TRBV5-1 with TRBJ2-7, with TRBD2 matching 10 bases. The CDR3 runs to 14 residues. Germline V gene lookup returns CDR1 SGHRS and CDR2 YFSETQ. Unmatched junction bases numbered 4, after V lost 1 base and J lost 6 bases. The CDR3 loop is CASSLLAGGPEQYF. CDR3 sequence (DNA): TGCGCCAGCAGCTTGTTAGCGGGAGGACCCGAGCAGTACTTC.

The genes are TRBV11-2 and TRBJ2-3, with D perhaps TRBD1 or TRBD2 (5 bases each). The CDR3 is 14 residues long. V lost 7 bases and J lost 1, with 12 bases in between. The germline V gene has CDR1 SGHAT and CDR2 FQNNGV. Written as DNA, the CDR3 is TGTGCCAGCATCCCGGGGCTCGGCACAGATACGCAGTATTTT. This gives the protein CASIPGLGTDTQYF.

This clonotype was detected ten times or more. The CDR3 nucleotides read TGTGCCAGCAGCTTAGTTGGGGGTACCTACGAGCAGTACTTC. It encodes CASSLVGGTYEQYF. The chain combines TRBV7-8 with TRBJ2-7; D is possibly TRBD1 or TRBD2 (5 bases each). The germline V gene encodes CDR1 SGHVS and CDR2 FQNEAQ. This CDR3 spans 14 amino acids. Deletions cut 1 base from V and 2 bases from J, with 9 bases between.

As regards this clonotype: This may be a read error, as it is one base from a much larger clone. The V call is TRBV7-6, the J call TRBJ2-7; D perhaps matches TRBD1 (6 bases). Germline-derived CDR1 and CDR2 are SGHVS and FNYEAQ. V gave up 4 bases and J gave up 4 bases, with 14 bases separating them. This CDR3 has 14 residues. The CDR3 DNA sequence: TGTGCCAGCAGCTCCGGGACATACAAATACGAGCAGTACTTC. Amino acids: CASSSGTYKYEQYF.

The V and J genes are TRBV20-1 and TRBJ2-7; 9 bases line up with TRBD2. The germline V gene encodes CDR1 DFQATT and CDR2 SNEGSKA (reference sequence). V dropped 6 bases and J dropped 4; count of bases not matched to a gene: 10. The CDR3 contains 14 residues. The CDR3 bases are TGCAGTGCCGGCAATAGGCGGGAGGGGTACGAGCAGTACTTC. Translating it yields CSAGNRREGYEQYF.

This rearrangement joins TRBV15 to TRBJ1-2, with D unclear. From germline, CDR1 is LNHNV and CDR2 YYDKDF (reference sequence). The V end was cut by 5 bases, the J end by 5 bases, with 18 bases between. The CDR3 length is 15 residues. The CDR3 region is CATSSILSGSYGYTF. In DNA, the CDR3 is TGTGCCACCAGCTCCATTCTTTCGGGATCATATGGCTACACCTTC.

This clonotype has at least ten counts. V is TRBV11-2 and J is TRBJ2-1; 15 nucleotides match TRBD2. In germline, CDR1 is SGHAT, CDR2 FQNNGV. The CDR3 length is 20 residues. V shed 5 bases, J shed 0 bases, and the junction held 11 bases outside the gene matches. This CDR3 reads CASSIGLAGGSGSSYNEQFF. The CDR3 DNA is TGTGCCAGCAGCATCGGACTAGCGGGGGGGTCCGGAAGCTCCTACAATGAGCAGTTCTTC.

CDR3 in DNA: TGTGCCAGCAACGTCCACGGTCAGCCCCAGCATTTT. Protein product: CASNVHGQPQHF. This sequence joins TRBV7-9 and TRBJ1-5; D gene ambiguous. The CDR3 has 12 residues. The V gene lost 7 bases and the J gene lost 6 bases, with 10 bases spanning the gap. Germline CDR1 reads SEHNR; CDR2 reads FQNEAQ (reference sequence).

This clonotype was picked up a small number of times. The chain has TRBV9 and TRBJ2-1; D tentatively fits TRBD1 or TRBD2 (5 bases each). The germline gives CDR1 SGDLS, CDR2 YYNGEE. CDR3 length: 13 amino acids. V was pared by 0 bases and J by 8 bases, with 9 bases between. CDR3 DNA sequence: TGTGCCAGCAGCGTAGGAGGGGTTGATGAGCAGTTCTTC. Translating it yields CASSVGGVDEQFF.

This clonotype showed up many times. This chain links TRBV15 with TRBJ2-5, with a tentative D call TRBD1 (5 bases). Germline CDR1 is LNHNV and CDR2 is YYDKDF (reference sequence). The length of the CDR3 is 15 residues. Trimming stripped 0 bases from V and 5 bases from J, with 13 bases between. CDR3 protein: CATSRETAFVETQYF. CDR3 nucleotide sequence: TGTGCCACCAGCAGAGAGACAGCCTTCGTTGAGACCCAGTACTTC.

J is TRBJ2-7 and V is TRBV20-1; D possibly corresponds to TRBD1 (5 bases). Germline V CDR1 and CDR2: DFQATT, SNEGSKA (reference sequence). The CDR3 has 15 amino acids. Trimming pared 5 bases from V and 5 bases from J, leaving 22 bases between. CDR3 loop: CSAATDGPLPDEQYF. The CDR3 DNA reads as TGCAGTGCTGCGACAGACGGACCGCTCCCGGACGAGCAGTACTTC.

This clonotype was picked up a small number of times. The genes are TRBV7-6 and TRBJ2-7; D perhaps matches TRBD2 (6 bases). This CDR3 spans 15 amino acids. Trimming pared 3 bases from V and 4 bases from J, leaving 16 bases between. Germline V gene sequence: CDR1 SGHVS, CDR2 FNYEAQ. The CDR3 here is CASSLAAGLVYEQYF. CDR3 DNA: TGTGCCAGCAGCTTGGCGGCGGGGTTGGTTTACGAGCAGTACTTC.

The chain is built from TRBV2 and TRBJ2-2; 12 bases map to TRBD2. Germline V gene data show CDR1 as SNHLY and CDR2 as FYNNEI. This CDR3 has 17 residues. The V and J ends lost 8 bases and 0 bases, in that order; junction bases with no gene match: 7. This chain's CDR3 is CASQGLAGSTNTGELFF. CDR3 nucleotides: TGTGCCAGCCAAGGACTAGCGGGGAGTACGAACACCGGGGAGCTGTTTTTT.

Concerning this clonotype itself: Possible read error: a much larger clone is one base away. The chain employs TRBV11-3 and TRBJ2-1, with D perhaps matching TRBD1 (5 bases). Germline V lookup: CDR1 SGHNT, CDR2 YENEEA. This CDR3 comprises 16 residues. V lost 5 bases, J lost 0 bases, and 14 bases lay in between. CDR3 region: CASSPRVGPSYNEQFF. As DNA, the CDR3 is TGTGCCAGCAGCCCCCGCGTGGGGCCCTCCTACAATGAGCAGTTCTTC.

The CDR3 DNA follows: TGCAGTGCCAGACTGACAGGTGGAAGAAGAAGCAATCAGCCCCAGCATTTT. Protein product: CSARLTGGRRSNQPQHF. This chain joins TRBV20-1 and TRBJ1-5, with a possible D match to TRBD1 (6 bases). Trimming removed 6 bases at V and 1 base at J, with 22 bases between. The CDR3 is 17 amino acids. The germline V gene encodes CDR1 DFQATT and CDR2 SNEGSKA (reference sequence).

This clonotype has ten or more counts. The gene calls are TRBV7-2 and TRBJ2-5, with D maybe TRBD2 (6 bases). Trimming removed 1 base at V and 5 bases at J, with 14 bases between. The length of the CDR3 is 15 residues. The germline CDR1 and CDR2 sequences are SGHTA and FQGNSA. The CDR3 DNA is TGTGCCAGCAGCTTAGAGGCCAGGGACTGGGAGACCCAGTACTTC. Translation: CASSLEARDWETQYF. The whole variable domain, filled in from reference TRBV7-2 and TRBJ2-5, reads GAGVSQSPSNKVTEKGKDVELRCDPISGHTALYWYRQSLGQGLEFLIYFQGNSAPDKSGLPSDRFSAERTGGSVSTLTIQRTQQEDSAVYLCASSLEARDWETQYFGPGTRLLVL.

This clonotype was observed many times. The CDR3 protein is CASSSGLAGPYNEQFF. CDR3 bases: TGTGCCAGCAGCTCGGGACTAGCGGGACCCTACAATGAGCAGTTCTTC. This chain joins TRBV5-4 and TRBJ2-1; TRBD2 aligns across 13 bases. CDR1 and CDR2 (germline): SGHNT, YYREEE (reference sequence). Germline trimming cut 3 bases from V and 2 bases from J; bases unmatched to any gene: 2. The CDR3 sequence is 16 residues long. Full variable domain (missing parts from reference TRBV5-4 and TRBJ2-1): ETGVTQSPTHLIKTRGQQVTLRCSSQSGHNTVSWYQQALGQGPQFIFQYYREEENGRGNFPPRFSGLQFPNYSSELNVNALELDDSALYLCASSSGLAGPYNEQFFGPGTRLTVL.

This clonotype was observed at least ten times. The J gene is TRBJ1-1, the V gene TRBV7-6; D is uncertain. The germline gives CDR1 SGHVS, CDR2 FNYEAQ. V was shortened by 5 bases and J by 3 bases, with 10 bases between the two germline ends. The CDR3 spans 13 residues. CDR3 bases: TGTGCCAGCAGCGTTAGCCTGGACACTGAAGCTTTCTTT. Translated, it gives CASSVSLDTEAFF.

The chain links TRBV27 to TRBJ2-5; TRBD2 agrees at 8 bases. The CDR3 covers 14 residues. Germline V lookup: CDR1 MNHEY, CDR2 SMNVEV (reference sequence). With V trimmed by 4 bases and J by 4 bases, 5 bases remained unmatched. The CDR3, as DNA: TGTGCCAGCAGTTCCGGGACTAGAGGAGAGACCCAGTACTTC. This translates into CASSSGTRGETQYF.

This clonotype was picked up many times. The chain carries TRBV7-9 and TRBJ2-1; 10 positions agree with TRBD2. CDR1 is SEHNR, CDR2 FQNEAQ, per germline (reference sequence). With V trimmed by 6 bases and J by 6 bases, 8 bases remained unmatched. The CDR3 length is 15 residues. Written as DNA, the CDR3 is TGTGCCAGCAGACCCGGACTAGCGGAGACCAATGAGCAGTTCTTC. Its translation: CASRPGLAETNEQFF.

Notes on this clonotype: Being one base from a much bigger clone, this may be a read error. The V and J genes are TRBV7-3 and TRBJ2-7, with 8 bases lining up with TRBD2. Per the germline V gene, CDR1 is SGHTA and CDR2 is FQGTGA. V lost 5 bases, J lost 2 bases, and 14 bases stayed unmatched. The CDR3 contains 17 residues. DNA of the CDR3: TGTGCCAGCAGCCAGAGAGGGGTAGCGGGACAAGCCTACGAGCAGTACTTC. Amino acid sequence: CASSQRGVAGQAYEQYF.

This clonotype has only a few counts. The V and J genes are TRBV24-1 and TRBJ2-7, with 8 bases that match TRBD1. The CDR3 loop spans 14 amino acids. Germline V gene lookup returns CDR1 KGHDR and CDR2 SFDVKD. After removal of 5 bases from V and 2 bases from J, the junction contained 4 bases not matched to a gene. The CDR3 sequence is CATSGTGNPYEQYF. DNA of the CDR3: TGTGCCACCAGTGGGACAGGGAATCCCTACGAGCAGTACTTC.

The genes are TRBV4-2 and TRBJ2-1; D might be TRBD2 (5 bases). Looked up from germline, CDR1 is LGHNA and CDR2 is YNFKEQ. V lost 3 bases to trimming and J lost 9 bases, with 9 bases between them. The CDR3 extends over 12 amino acids. The CDR3 spells CASSHPTSEQFF. The CDR3 DNA follows: TGTGCCAGCAGCCATCCCACTAGTGAGCAGTTCTTC.

The table lists this clonotype with a few counts. This chain links TRBV9 with TRBJ1-1; D remains unclear. Trimming took off 4 bases at V and 8 bases at J, with 15 bases between the two ends. The CDR3 length is 13 residues. The germline gives CDR1 SGDLS, CDR2 YYNGEE. The CDR3 spells CASSRGGEKEAFF. For the CDR3, the DNA is TGTGCCAGCAGCCGGGGAGGTGAGAAAGAAGCTTTCTTT.

This clonotype appeared many times. The CDR3, as DNA: TGTGCCAGCAGCTTAGATTTCCAAGGGAACTCTGGGGCCAACGTCCTGACTTTC. This encodes CASSLDFQGNSGANVLTF. The rearrangement joins TRBV7-2 to TRBJ2-6; D not resolved. The ends were cut back, 1 base at V and 0 bases at J, with 13 bases in the middle. This CDR3 is built from 18 residues. The germline gives CDR1 SGHTA, CDR2 FQGNSA.